This TCR beta chain was sequenced during a study of blood T cells in healthy people across ages (dated by TCRdb to 2014 to 2015). Notes on the research overall: In model experiments, template switching captured about one uniquely barcoded TCR beta cDNA molecule for every two T cells. The donors were split into four age groups: young (average around 15 years), middle-aged (39), aged (more than 60) and long-lived (under 90). The study analyzed two additional independent replicas of 1 million unique cDNA reads from the same blood draw for two donors, one aged 18 to 29 and one aged 80 or older. Age-related changes in TCR beta repertoire diversity were measured in the study by deep sequencing normalized with unique cDNA molecular identifiers. Beyond this particular receptor, the publication reports: Estimates of total diversity based on one million sequenced T cells were regarded as lower bounds and as underestimates. Observed TCR beta diversity correlated strongly with the percentage of naive T cells measured by flow cytometry. Donor CMV infection status was unknown, potentially confounding age-related changes in expanded clonotypes. As age increased, observed TCR beta diversity per million T cells dropped in a roughly linear way, and a significant reduction was already evident by age around 41. Compared with the aged group, the long-lived group had more naive CD4+ T cells, fewer expanded clones and increased TCR diversity, a pattern suggesting age selection. Bulk unsorted PBMC profiling prevented conclusive comparison of naive and antigen-experienced compartments.

To prepare the library, 5' RACE was applied. Instrument on record: Illumina HiSeq 2500. A second about 7 to 12 cycle PCR used a sample-barcoded 5' primer and a J-beta primer mix. A template-switch 5' adaptor carrying 12 random nucleotides introduced a unique molecular identifier onto each TCR beta cDNA molecule. Each sample yielded at least 3 million CDR3-containing paired-end reads. All of the RNA was converted into first-strand cDNA using the Mint cDNA synthesis kit, with a TRBC-specific oligonucleotide serving as the primer. After uracil-DNA glycosylase treatment, a first 18-cycle PCR used universal primers M1SS and BC2_uni_R on all cDNA. The original methods were these. For normalization, 1 million high-quality reads were randomly selected from each sample, with every read carrying a distinct molecular identifier. Reads with shared molecular identifiers were discarded instead of being binned into consensus sequences. MiTCR, run with a Q25 quality threshold and the strictest error-elimination algorithm, handled CDR3 identification, clonotype clustering and error correction. Lower-bound total TCR beta diversity was estimated with a nonparametric unseen species model using Euler transformation. Using fastp at Q25 and MiXCR, TCRdb reprocessed the public reads and kept productive beta chains. Entries that share a CDR3 protein sequence are merged under the most common genes and DNA. The V and J calls here are based on TCRdb, not the publication. The sample yields approximately 780,000 distinct CDR3 sequences; 20% to 30% were counted once. About 3% of the sample belongs to the ten largest clones.

Including the terminal cysteine and phenylalanine, the CDR3 comprises 14 residues. The sequence is cut down to CDR3 DNA, 42 bases in frame from base 1. According to the germline V gene, CDR1 reads ENHRY and CDR2 reads SYGVKD. The roughly 39 donors, aged roughly 6 to 95 years, were systemically healthy Caucasian individuals from Russia. Each donor gave 8.5 to 10 milliliters of peripheral blood, collected into EDTA-treated Vacutainer tubes. Ficoll-Paque density-gradient centrifugation was used to isolate PBMCs, with at least 7 million per sample. Total RNA, at least 5.5 micrograms per sample, was extracted from PBMCs with Trizol reagent. For every donor, an aliquot of PBMCs went through flow cytometry to measure the percentages of naive CD45RAhigh/CD27high T cells. Remarks on this clonotype: Its cognate antigen has yet to be identified. Base qualities are not at hand, and no much larger clone is one base apart.

These sequences were also reported in another study, on T cells of mothers and their children. As the second paper documents: Donors were nine systemically healthy Caucasian individuals: three mothers and their six children. cDNA synthesis consumed the entire amount of extracted RNA, loaded at 1.5 ug RNA in each 15 ul reaction. In the second PCR, the M1S primer added sample barcodes and 2-4 random nucleotides. Each mother yielded over 8.5 million TCR beta CDR3 reads and each child about 3 million reads. In both related and unrelated pairs, thymic selection shapes the output of TCR recombination in a similar way, with inherited differences having only a minor effect. Normalized repertoire overlap was always slightly but never significantly higher in related than unrelated mother-child pairs. Persistent microchimeric T cell clones were not detected, at a sensitivity of around 95 clones per million clonotypes. The study used deep NGS to compare TCR beta repertoires of mothers and children, seeking features distinguishing related mother-child pairs from unrelated individuals. On average, the children were about 10 +/- 4 years old, while the mothers were approximately 41 +/- 4 years old. After adapter ligation with NEBNext reagents, the libraries were sequenced on Illumina HiSeq 2000 with 100+100 nt paired-end reads. To prevent cross-contamination, the mother and child libraries were prepared one month apart and sequenced in separate runs. For each donor, between about 500,000 and 2,100,000 distinct TCR beta clonotypes were identified. Naive TCR beta clonotypes were estimated from low-frequency clonotypes matched to each donor's FACS-determined naive share, without sorting.

The clonotype was recovered from a boy aged 10-17 years in good health. The sample consisted of blood. In this chain, TRBV10-3 is recombined with TRBJ2-7; a stretch of 9 junction bases matches TRBD2. With the DNA end fitting TRBJ2-1 better, the J assignment may be wrong. CDR3 protein: CAISIAGDVNEQFF. At the DNA level, the sequence is TGTGCCATCAGTATAGCGGGAGATGTCAATGAGCAGTTCTTC.